A selection of T cell receptor beta chains follows, all from one sample in a study of blood T cell repertoires in COVID-19. Profiling relied on immunoSEQ multiplex PCR, and the TCRdb table lists in-frame clones only, not all of them. The table has about 120,000 clones, over 80% seen once. The sample taken for sequencing was PBMCs or T cells enriched from blood (not recorded which). Receptors originate from a woman under 40 who had recovered from COVID-19. Each CDR3 is given with its conserved first and last residue. A D gene is named only where the DNA matches it firmly. Not every row has a clone size; where given, it reads once, few, many or a size class.

j_call v_call d_call clone_size cdr3_length cdr3_aa cdr3_nt
TRBJ1-6 TRBV28 - few 16 CASSPLGSSYNSPLHF TGTGCCAGCAGCCCATTGGGGAGCTCCTATAATTCACCCCTCCACTTT
TRBJ1-4 TRBV28 TRBD1 - 15 CASSLRQGSGEKLFF TGTGCCAGCAGTTTACGACAGGGGAGTGGCGAAAAACTGTTTTTT
TRBJ2-5 TRBV28 - - 14 CASSQGGLEETQYF TGTGCCAGCTCCCAGGGGGGATTGGAAGAGACCCAGTACTTC
TRBJ2-3 TRBV4-2 - - 15 CASSHGQGSTDTQYF TGTGCCAGCAGCCACGGGCAGGGGAGCACAGATACGCAGTATTTT
TRBJ2-3 TRBV27 TRBD1 - 14 CASRLQGAADTQYF TGTGCCAGCAGACTTCAGGGGGCTGCGGATACGCAGTATTTT
TRBJ2-1 TRBV15 - - 15 CATSTGLSEFNEQFF TGTGCCACCAGCACGGGACTTTCGGAATTTAATGAGCAGTTCTTC
TRBJ2-2 TRBV2 TRBD2 - 16 CPSRRGGTSRRGELFF TGTCCCAGCAGGCGGGGGGGGACTAGTAGGCGCGGGGAGCTGTTTTTT
TRBJ2-7 TRBV5-1 TRBD2 - 15 CASSSGTSGYYEQYF TGCGCCAGCAGCTCCGGGACTAGCGGGTACTACGAGCAGTACTTC
TRBJ2-4 TRBV28 TRBD1 - 17 CASSLIGTGLAKNIQYF TGTGCCAGCAGTTTAATCGGGACAGGTTTAGCCAAAAACATTCAGTACTTC
TRBJ1-2 TRBV9 - - 15 CASSVGLGRGYGYTF TGTGCCAGCAGCGTAGGTTTGGGTAGGGGCTATGGCTACACCTTC
TRBJ2-3 TRBV3-1/TRBV3-2 - - 13 CASSPGGGLAQYF TGTGCCAGCAGCCCCGGAGGGGGCTTGGCGCAGTATTTT
TRBJ1-5 TRBV19 TRBD1 - 15 CASSQDRGRDQPQHF TGTGCCAGTAGTCAGGACAGGGGGCGCGATCAGCCCCAGCATTTT
TRBJ1-4 TRBV12-3/TRBV12-4 TRBD1 - 13 CASSFVQGEKLFF TGTGCCAGCAGTTTTGTACAGGGGGAAAAACTGTTTTTT
TRBJ2-7 TRBV6-2/TRBV6-3 TRBD2 - 15 CASSYRAGDIYEQYF TGTGCCAGCAGTTATCGAGCGGGAGACATCTACGAGCAGTACTTC
TRBJ2-1 TRBV5-1 - - 15 CASSFSGDSYNEQFF TGCGCCAGCAGCTTTTCAGGTGACTCCTACAATGAGCAGTTCTTC
TRBJ1-1 TRBV5-6 - - 17 CASSSWIRGIMNTEAFF TGTGCCAGCAGCTCTTGGATTCGGGGAATCATGAACACTGAAGCTTTCTTT
TRBJ1-4 TRBV5-4 - - 16 CASSYRFGGRNEKLFF TGTGCCAGCAGCTACCGGTTCGGGGGTAGGAATGAAAAACTGTTTTTT
TRBJ1-2 TRBV29-1 TRBD1 - 12 CSVGGQGGGYTF TGCAGCGTTGGGGGACAGGGAGGTGGCTACACCTTC
TRBJ2-7 TRBV5-1 TRBD1 - 14 CASSTGQVSYEQYF TGCGCCAGCAGCACGGGACAGGTTTCCTACGAGCAGTACTTC
TRBJ1-5 TRBV28 - - 15 CASGSDRSLNQPQHF TGTGCCAGCGGCTCGGACAGAAGCCTTAATCAGCCCCAGCATTTT
TRBJ2-1 TRBV5-1 - - 14 CASSLGAGYNEQFF TGCGCCAGCAGCTTGGGGGCAGGGTACAATGAGCAGTTCTTC
TRBJ2-7 TRBV2 TRBD2 - 15 CASSVAGGLSYEQYF TGTGCCAGCAGTGTCGCGGGGGGCCTTTCCTACGAGCAGTACTTC
TRBJ2-7 TRBV6-5 TRBD1 once 15 CASRLGQGTLYEQYF TGTGCCAGCAGATTGGGACAGGGGACCCTCTACGAGCAGTACTTC
TRBJ1-1 TRBV15 - - 15 CATSRAAGMGTEAFF TGTGCCACCAGCAGAGCGGCAGGGATGGGCACTGAAGCTTTCTTT
TRBJ2-3 TRBV18 TRBD2 - 16 CASSPPSGGVTDTQYF TGTGCCAGCTCACCACCGAGCGGGGGCGTCACAGATACGCAGTATTTT
TRBJ1-2 TRBV7-9 TRBD1 - 12 CASQDRNYGYTF TGTGCCAGCCAGGACAGGAACTATGGCTACACCTTC
TRBJ2-2 TRBV18 TRBD1 - 17 CASSPYPGQGRTGELFF TGTGCCAGCTCACCCTATCCGGGACAGGGAAGGACCGGGGAGCTGTTTTTT
TRBJ1-5 TRBV30 - - 13 CAWRGASNQPQHF TGTGCCTGGAGGGGGGCCAGCAATCAGCCCCAGCATTTT
TRBJ2-3 TRBV25-1 - - 14 CASSDEGGTDTQYF TGTGCCAGCAGTGACGAGGGCGGCACAGATACGCAGTATTTT